The entry below gives a single T cell receptor (beta chain) sequence along with its context. It was with 60 Vbeta and 13 Jbeta primers that the PCR ran. Libraries were prepared by immunoSEQ multiplex PCR; TCRdb keeps only in-frame clonotypes and omits some of them. The sample totals 110,000 to 150,000 clones. The V gene end was trimmed by 1 base and the J gene end by 2 bases; junction bases not matched to a gene: 5. The germline V gene has CDR1 MNHEY and CDR2 SMNVEV (reference sequence). CDR3 size: 16 residues. The data stem from a study of cytomegalovirus exposure and HLA in healthy donors. The overall study: Roughly 80 million unique TCRs from HLA-typed donors were held in an early data release.

This receptor was taken from a man aged 40-50 years in good health and CMV-seronegative. Specimen: PBMCs. The chain uses TRBV27 and TRBJ1-2, with TRBD1 matching over 9 bases. The CDR3 spells CASSLLSGQGNYGYTF. CDR3 in DNA: TGTGCCAGCAGTTTATTATCCGGACAGGGGAACTATGGCTACACCTTC.